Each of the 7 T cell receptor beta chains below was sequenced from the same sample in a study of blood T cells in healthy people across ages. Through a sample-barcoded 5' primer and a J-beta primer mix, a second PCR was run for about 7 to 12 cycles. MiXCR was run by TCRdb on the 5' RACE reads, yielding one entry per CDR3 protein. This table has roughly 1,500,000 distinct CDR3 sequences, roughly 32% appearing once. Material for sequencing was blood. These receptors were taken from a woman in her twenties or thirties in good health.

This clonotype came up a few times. The CDR3 sequence: CASSPLAGGPTSEQYF. The CDR3 bases are TGCGCCAGCAGCCCTCTAGCGGGAGGGCCTACATCCGAGCAGTACTTC. This rearrangement joins TRBV5-1 to TRBJ2-7; 12 positions agree with TRBD2. Germline assignment: CDR1 SGHRS and CDR2 YFSETQ. The CDR3 spans 16 residues. The ends lost 4 bases at V and 6 bases at J; junction bases unmatched: 11.

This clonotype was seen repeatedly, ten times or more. CDR3 DNA sequence: TGTGCCAGCAGCCAACCGATCGAGGACGCCTATGGCTACACCTTC. Translated, it gives CASSQPIEDAYGYTF. The chain couples TRBV4-2 to TRBJ1-2; D is undetermined. Germline CDR1 reads LGHNA; CDR2 reads YNFKEQ. This CDR3 spans 15 amino acids. Trimming cost V 2 bases and J 4 bases, with 14 bases left between them.

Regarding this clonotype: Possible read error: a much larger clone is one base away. The CDR3: CSAREYGHNEQYF. The CDR3 DNA reads as TGCAGTGCTAGAGAATACGGACACAATGAGCAGTACTTC. This chain joins TRBV20-1 and TRBJ2-5; the D gene is possibly TRBD1 (5 bases). Germline assignment: CDR1 DFQATT and CDR2 SNEGSKA (reference sequence). This CDR3 comprises 13 residues. V lost 0 bases and J lost 11, with 16 bases in between.

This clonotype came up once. DNA of the CDR3: TGTGCCAGCAGTTCCGGTAGGGGGCTCTCTGAAGCTTTCTTT. It yields the protein CASSSGRGLSEAFF. The chain couples TRBV27 to TRBJ1-1; TRBD1 matches 7 bases. The CDR3 is 14 amino acids. Germline values: CDR1 MNHEY, CDR2 SMNVEV (reference sequence). The V segment lost 4 bases and the J segment 6 bases; nucleotides outside the gene matches: 8.

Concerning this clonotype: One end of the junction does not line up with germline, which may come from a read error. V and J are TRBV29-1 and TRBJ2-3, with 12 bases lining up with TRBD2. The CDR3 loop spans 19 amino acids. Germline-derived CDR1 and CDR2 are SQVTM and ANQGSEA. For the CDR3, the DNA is TGCAGCGTTGAAGGACACACCCGAGGACTAGCGGGATACACAGTTACGCAGTATTTT. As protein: CSVEGHTRGLAGYTVTQYF.

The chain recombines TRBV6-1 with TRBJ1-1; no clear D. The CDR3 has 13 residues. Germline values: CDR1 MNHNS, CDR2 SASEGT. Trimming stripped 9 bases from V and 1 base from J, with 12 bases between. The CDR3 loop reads CASRAQTNTEAFF. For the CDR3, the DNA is TGTGCCAGTAGGGCGCAGACGAACACTGAAGCTTTCTTT.

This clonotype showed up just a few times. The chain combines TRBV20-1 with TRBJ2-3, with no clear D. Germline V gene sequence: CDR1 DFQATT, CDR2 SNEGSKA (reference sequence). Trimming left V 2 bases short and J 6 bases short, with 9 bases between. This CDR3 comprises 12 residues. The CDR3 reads CSARLGFDTQYF. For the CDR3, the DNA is TGCAGTGCTAGACTAGGGTTCGATACGCAGTATTTT.